One sample yielded the 24 T cell receptor beta chains listed below, sequenced in a study of shared clonotypes between healthy human individuals. Method: immunoSEQ multiplex PCR; TCRdb's copy keeps in-frame clones and lacks some. Of 2 million or so clones listed, 85% to 95% are singletons. Positively selected for CCR7, the CD45RO-negative cells used as naive CD8 cells excluded terminally differentiated effector memory CD45RA+ cells. Sequencing was performed on naive CD8+ T cells sorted from blood. All receptors come from a man between 18 and 35 years old in good health.

V and J are TRBV6-1 and TRBJ1-2, with a possible D match to TRBD1 (5 bases). V was shortened by 8 bases and J by 4 bases, with 20 bases between the two germline ends. The CDR3 is 15 amino acids. Germline V CDR1 and CDR2: MNHNS, SASEGT. The CDR3 spells CASYNWDAIVYGYTF. DNA of the CDR3: TGTGCCAGCTACAACTGGGACGCAATCGTCTATGGCTACACCTTC.

This clone came up a few times. The J gene is TRBJ2-7, the V gene TRBV6-1; no clear D gene. CDR3 length: 13 amino acids. The V gene's germline CDR1 is MNHNS and CDR2 SASEGT. Trimming removed 8 bases from V and 4 bases from J, with 15 bases in between. Here the CDR3 DNA reads TGTGCCAGCTCCTTTGGGGTACGGTACGAGCAGTACTTC. It specifies CASSFGVRYEQYF.

The chain employs TRBV6-5 and TRBJ1-2; the D gene is possibly TRBD1 (5 bases). V was shortened by 2 bases and J by 5 bases, with 9 bases between the two germline ends. The CDR3 is 13 residues long. Germline loops: CDR1 MNHEY, CDR2 SVGAGI. CDR3 coding DNA: TGTGCCAGCAGTTACGCGGGGGTGTATGGCTACACCTTC. Translating gives CASSYAGVYGYTF.

The genes are TRBV27 and TRBJ2-7, with D possibly matching TRBD2 (5 bases). V lost 0 bases, J lost 3 bases, and 9 bases lay in between. This CDR3 is 14 amino acids long. Germline CDR1 reads MNHEY; CDR2 reads SMNVEV (reference sequence). CDR3 protein: CASSLSPEGYEQYF. The DNA of the CDR3 is TGTGCCAGCAGTTTATCTCCCGAGGGCTACGAGCAGTACTTC.

This chain uses TRBV5-1 with TRBJ2-1; D ambiguous. CDR1 is SGHRS and CDR2 is YFSETQ in the germline V gene. Trimming removed 0 bases at V and 3 bases at J, with 13 bases between. This CDR3 contains 16 residues. In nucleotides, the CDR3 is TGCGCCAGCAGCTTGGCCGACGGGCCAAGCTACAATGAGCAGTTCTTC. Translated: CASSLADGPSYNEQFF.

The CDR3 DNA reads TGCAGCGTTGAAGACCGCACCAGCTCTGGGGCCAACGTCCTGACTTTC. Translating gives CSVEDRTSSGANVLTF. The chain joins TRBV29-1 to TRBJ2-6; no reliable D call. Germline V gene data show CDR1 as SQVTM and CDR2 as ANQGSEA. This CDR3 contains 16 residues. V was trimmed by 0 bases and J by 0 bases, leaving 9 bases between them. The full variable domain, with the rest looked up from reference TRBV29-1 and TRBJ2-6, is SAVISQKPSRDICQRGTSLTIQCQVDSQVTMMFWYRQQPGQSLTLIATANQGSEATYESGFVIDKFPISRPNLTFSTLTVSNMSPEDSSIYLCSVEDRTSSGANVLTFGAGSRLTVL.

With respect to this clone: The sample contains more than one DNA sequence encoding this CDR3. CDR3: CASSVVNTGELFF. CDR3 nucleotides: TGTGCCAGCAGCGTCGTGAACACCGGGGAGCTGTTTTTT. The chain uses TRBV14 and TRBJ2-2; D uncertain. The CDR3 is made up of 13 amino acids. V was cut by 5 bases and J by 1 base, with 5 bases left in between. Per germline, CDR1 SGHDN and CDR2 FVKESK. Full variable domain (remainder filled in from reference TRBV14 and TRBJ2-2): EAGVTQFPSHSVIEKGQTVTLRCDPISGHDNLYWYRRVMGKEIKFLLHFVKESKQDESGMPNNRFLAERTGGTYSTLKVQPAELEDSGVYFCASSVVNTGELFFGEGSRLTVL.

The rearrangement joins TRBV6-1 to TRBJ2-7; D ambiguous. The CDR3 is 15 amino acids. The V and J ends lost 1 base and 1 base respectively, with 11 bases between them. The germline V gene has CDR1 MNHNS and CDR2 SASEGT. The CDR3 DNA follows: TGTGCCAGCAGTGAAGGTCTTAACTCGTCCTACGAGCAGTACTTC. As protein: CASSEGLNSSYEQYF.

The chain uses TRBV6-5 and TRBJ2-7; tentatively, D is TRBD2 (7 bases). The V gene's germline CDR1 is MNHEY and CDR2 SVGAGI. The CDR3 has 15 residues. V lost 2 bases and J 4 bases, leaving 15 bases between the germline ends. The DNA of the CDR3 is TGTGCCAGCAGTTACCCGAGGGGGGGCCTATACGAGCAGTACTTC. Protein sequence: CASSYPRGGLYEQYF.

V usage is TRBV27 and J usage is TRBJ2-7; D is possibly TRBD1 (5 bases). Germline V CDR1 and CDR2: MNHEY, SMNVEV (reference sequence). V was shortened by 0 bases and J by 0 bases, with 12 bases between the two germline ends. The CDR3 covers 16 residues. The CDR3 loop reads CASSLSMPGFSYEQYF. CDR3 bases: TGTGCCAGCAGTTTATCCATGCCAGGGTTCTCCTACGAGCAGTACTTC.

The chain has TRBV5-4 and TRBJ1-2; D remains unclear. CDR3 length: 15 amino acids. V was pared by 0 bases and J by 12 bases, with 21 bases between. Germline V gene lookup returns CDR1 SGHNT and CDR2 YYREEE (reference sequence). The CDR3 sequence: CASSLDLQEGGEDTF. The CDR3 coding sequence is TGTGCCAGCAGCTTGGATCTCCAGGAGGGCGGGGAGGACACCTTC. Full variable domain (missing parts from reference TRBV5-4 and TRBJ1-2): ETGVTQSPTHLIKTRGQQVTLRCSSQSGHNTVSWYQQALGQGPQFIFQYYREEENGRGNFPPRFSGLQFPNYSSELNVNALELDDSALYLCASSLDLQEGGEDTFGSGTRLTVV.

V gene TRBV4-1 combines with J gene TRBJ2-1, with 12 bases aligning to TRBD2. The junction had 5 bases not matched to a gene; V was cut back by 0 bases and J by 5 bases. The CDR3 length is 17 residues. The germline CDR1 and CDR2 sequences are MGHRA and YSYEKL. The CDR3 bases are TGCGCCAGCAGCCAAGATGTTACTAGCGGGGGGAACAATGAGCAGTTCTTC. Encoded protein: CASSQDVTSGGNNEQFF.

The chain combines TRBV28 with TRBJ1-5; D is ambiguous. The V end was cut by 1 base, the J end by 0 bases, with 19 bases between. The CDR3 is made up of 19 amino acids. Germline V gene lookup returns CDR1 MDHEN and CDR2 SYDVKM. This CDR3 is CASSLSTIGGLYSNQPQHF. The CDR3 nucleotides are TGTGCCAGCAGTTTATCCACAATTGGCGGGCTTTATAGCAATCAGCCCCAGCATTTT.

The V call is TRBV9, the J call TRBJ1-2; no definite D call. This CDR3 has 13 amino acids. Germline V gives CDR1 SGDLS, CDR2 YYNGEE. V lost 0 bases, J lost 3 bases, and 6 bases lay in between. Here the CDR3 DNA reads TGTGCCAGCAGCGTAGCGGAGGACTATGGCTACACCTTC. Amino acids: CASSVAEDYGYTF.

V gene TRBV5-6 combines with J gene TRBJ1-4, with D possibly TRBD1 on 5 matching bases. The germline CDR1 and CDR2 sequences are SGHDT and YYEEEE. The V gene lost 4 bases and the J gene lost 7 bases, with 11 bases spanning the gap. This CDR3 has 13 residues. The CDR3 is CASSPGPSEKLFF. CDR3 sequence (DNA): TGTGCCAGCAGCCCGGGACCGAGTGAAAAACTGTTTTTT.

The chain employs TRBV27 and TRBJ2-3, with 12 bases matching TRBD2. This CDR3 is built from 14 residues. V lost 5 bases to trimming and J lost 7 bases; unmatched junction nucleotides: 4. Per the germline V gene, CDR1 is MNHEY and CDR2 is SMNVEV (reference sequence). The CDR3 DNA reads as TGTGCCAGCAGTCTCCTAGCGGGGGGGAATACGCAGTATTTT. Translated: CASSLLAGGNTQYF.

The rearrangement joins TRBV4-1 to TRBJ2-7, with 10 bases fitting TRBD1. The J segment lost 0 bases and the V segment lost 3 bases, leaving 2 bases of the junction unmatched. The CDR3 is 15 residues long. Germline V gene lookup returns CDR1 MGHRA and CDR2 YSYEKL. As DNA, the CDR3 is TGCGCCAGCAGCCAGAGGACAGGGGGCTCCTACGAGCAGTACTTC. Encoded protein: CASSQRTGGSYEQYF.

The CDR3 here is CASSVGDGTDTQYF. For the CDR3, the DNA is TGTGCCAGCAGCGTAGGAGATGGCACAGATACGCAGTATTTT. This chain links TRBV9 with TRBJ2-3; D is uncertain. Per germline, CDR1 SGDLS and CDR2 YYNGEE. The CDR3 is 14 residues long. Between the trimmed V and J ends, which lost 0 bases and 1 base, there was a span of 6 bases.

The chain recombines TRBV23-1 with TRBJ2-3; TRBD2 matches 8 bases. TRBV23-1 is given ORF status, its function remaining uncertain. The CDR3 is made up of 16 amino acids. The junction had 3 bases not matched to a gene; V was cut back by 0 bases and J by 1 base. The CDR3 protein is CASSQSGLAGTDTQYF. In DNA, the CDR3 is TGCGCCAGCAGTCAATCCGGACTAGCCGGCACAGATACGCAGTATTTT.

The J gene is TRBJ1-2, the V gene TRBV27; maybe TRBD1 (6 bases). CDR3 length: 14 amino acids. Germline CDR1 is MNHEY and CDR2 is SMNVEV (reference sequence). Trimming removed 7 bases from V and 3 bases from J, with 15 bases in between. The CDR3 loop is CASTLIAGDYGYTF. The CDR3, as DNA: TGTGCCAGCACCTTAATAGCAGGGGACTATGGCTACACCTTC.

This clone was seen a single time. The chain employs TRBV11-3 and TRBJ2-5, with 9 bases matching TRBD1. Per the germline V gene, CDR1 is SGHNT and CDR2 is YENEEA. The junction had 10 bases not matched to a gene; V was cut back by 0 bases and J by 5 bases. This CDR3 region has 17 residues. The CDR3 DNA is TGTGCCAGCAGCTTAGATGGGGGACAGGGAGGTCCGGAGACCCAGTACTTC. Protein: CASSLDGGQGGPETQYF.

The chain recombines TRBV4-1 with TRBJ1-1, with a weak D call TRBD1 (6 bases). The CDR3 has 16 amino acids. The V end was cut by 3 bases, the J end by 0 bases, with 14 bases between. Germline V gives CDR1 MGHRA, CDR2 YSYEKL. CDR3 bases: TGCGCCAGCAGCCACGAAAGGGGGGGCATGAACACTGAAGCTTTCTTT. Its translation: CASSHERGGMNTEAFF.

Worth noting for this clone: Other DNA sequences of this sample code for an identical CDR3. The chain is built from TRBV7-7 and TRBJ2-7; 12 bases align to TRBD2. Unmatched junction bases numbered 7, after V lost 5 bases and J lost 5 bases. This CDR3 has 15 amino acids. Germline lookup yields CDR1 SSHAT and CDR2 FNYEAQ (reference sequence). CDR3 residues: CASSPGLAGSDEQYF. The CDR3 DNA follows: TGTGCCAGCAGCCCCGGACTAGCGGGGTCTGACGAGCAGTACTTC.

The chain links TRBV5-6 to TRBJ1-4; tentatively, D is TRBD1 (6 bases). This CDR3 has 15 residues. The V gene lost 1 base and the J gene lost 4 bases, with 11 bases spanning the gap. The germline gives CDR1 SGHDT, CDR2 YYEEEE. The chain's CDR3 is CASSLLGAVNEKLFF. CDR3 DNA sequence: TGTGCCAGCAGCTTGTTGGGGGCCGTTAATGAAAAACTGTTTTTT. Full variable domain (remainder filled in from reference TRBV5-6 and TRBJ1-4): DAGVTQSPTHLIKTRGQQVTLRCSPKSGHDTVSWYQQALGQGPQFIFQYYEEEERQRGNFPDRFSGHQFPNYSSELNVNALLLGDSALYLCASSLLGAVNEKLFFGSGTQLSVL.